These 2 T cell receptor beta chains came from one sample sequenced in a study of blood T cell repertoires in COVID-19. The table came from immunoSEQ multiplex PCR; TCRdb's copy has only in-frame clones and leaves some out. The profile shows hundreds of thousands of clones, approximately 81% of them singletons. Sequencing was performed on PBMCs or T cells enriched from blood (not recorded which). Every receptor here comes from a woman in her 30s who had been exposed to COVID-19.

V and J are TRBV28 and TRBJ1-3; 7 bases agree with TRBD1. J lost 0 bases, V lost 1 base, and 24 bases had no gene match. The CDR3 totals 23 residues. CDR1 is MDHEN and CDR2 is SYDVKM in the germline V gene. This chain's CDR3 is CASSLFFKTAFSQGPHSGNTIYF. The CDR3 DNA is TGTGCCAGCAGTTTATTCTTTAAGACAGCTTTTTCACAGGGGCCCCACTCTGGAAACACCATATATTTT.

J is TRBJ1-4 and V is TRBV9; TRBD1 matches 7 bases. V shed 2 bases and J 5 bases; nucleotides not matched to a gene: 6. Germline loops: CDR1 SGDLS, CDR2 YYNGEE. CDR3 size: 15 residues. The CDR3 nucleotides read TGTGCCAGCAGCGTCCTGACAGGGATGAATGAAAAACTGTTTTTT. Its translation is CASSVLTGMNEKLFF.